This T cell receptor (beta chain) was sequenced in a study of human T cells and chemical hapten exposure. This clonotype was found many times. TCRdb reprocessed the RACE reads via MiXCR and lists one record per CDR3 protein. The sample consists of 85,000 to 95,000 distinct CDR3 sequences, around 9% of them appearing once. Time point noted: healthy volunteer bleed at 2 weeks. Total RNA was isolated from unfractionated whole blood. Germline V gene data show CDR1 as MDHEN and CDR2 as SYDVKM. The CDR3 extends over 17 amino acids. The V end was cut by 10 bases, the J end by 2 bases, with 25 bases between. The sequence derives from a female donor in good health. Some clones in this sample may be carry-over from other donors' samples. Sequencing was performed on whole blood. This chain joins TRBV28 and TRBJ2-3; the D gene is possibly TRBD2 (6 bases). The CDR3 reads CATQILHAGPITDTQYF. CDR3 DNA sequence: TGTGCCACCCAAATCCTGCACGCGGGACCCATCACAGATACGCAGTATTTT. The full variable domain, completed using reference TRBV28 and TRBJ2-3, is DVKVTQSSRYLVKRTGEKVFLECVQDMDHENMFWYRQDPGLGLRLIYFSYDVKMKEKGDIPEGYSVSREKKERFSLILESASTNQTSMYLCATQILHAGPITDTQYFGPGTRLTVL.